Each of the 12 T cell receptor beta chains below was sequenced from the same sample in a study of Ad26.COV2.S vaccination and SARS-CoV-2 variants (dated by TCRdb to the early 2020s). The library was obtained by the immunoSEQ multiplex PCR assay. TCRdb took this table from immuneACCESS and kept in-frame rearrangements with V and J called. Such tables lack part of the clones; where checked against another copy, unresolved V genes explain under half of the gap, and the rest is unexplained. In this sample the table shows about 400,000 clones, roughly nine tenths of which occur a single time. The top ten clonotypes cover under 3.5% of the sample. Sample treatment or condition, as interpreted from the label and publication: roughly 20 received Ad26.COV2.S at low or high dose, single or two shots; several received placebo; per-sample allocation not given. Repertoires of vaccine and placebo recipients were sequenced from samples taken on day 63 after the first injection.

The sequences come from peripheral blood, collected in a trial of Ad26.COV2.S vaccine versus placebo. All receptors come from a person between 18 and 65 years old who received the Ad26.COV2.S COVID-19 vaccine or a placebo.

This chain joins TRBV18 and TRBJ2-3; D remains unclear. The CDR3 loop spans 13 amino acids. The V gene's germline CDR1 is KGHSH and CDR2 LQKENI. Between the trimmed V and J ends, which lost 3 bases and 5 bases, there was a span of 9 bases. CDR3 DNA: TGTGCCAGCTCACCGTTTGGCGGAGATACGCAGTATTTT. Protein product: CASSPFGGDTQYF.

The rearrangement joins TRBV7-9 to TRBJ1-2; 9 positions agree with TRBD1. Unmatched junction bases numbered 11, after V lost 10 bases and J lost 8 bases. Per germline, CDR1 SEHNR and CDR2 FQNEAQ (reference sequence). This CDR3 is built from 13 residues. The CDR3 bases are TGTGCCATAGCGGGGGGACAGGGCGAAGGCTACACCTTC. Its protein product is CAIAGGQGEGYTF.

This clone turned up a few times. V usage is TRBV5-6 and J usage is TRBJ2-3, with D perhaps matching TRBD1 (5 bases). The CDR3 totals 15 residues. Trimming stripped 2 bases from V and 1 base from J, with 11 bases between. CDR1 is SGHDT, CDR2 YYEEEE, per germline. The CDR3 DNA follows: TGTGCCAGCAGCTTTGACAGTGCCCGCACAGATACGCAGTATTTT. Translation: CASSFDSARTDTQYF. Full variable domain (rest looked up from reference TRBV5-6 and TRBJ2-3): DAGVTQSPTHLIKTRGQQVTLRCSPKSGHDTVSWYQQALGQGPQFIFQYYEEEERQRGNFPDRFSGHQFPNYSSELNVNALLLGDSALYLCASSFDSARTDTQYFGPGTRLTVL.

V is TRBV5-1 and J is TRBJ1-3; D remains ambiguous. CDR3 length: 15 residues. The germline CDR1 and CDR2 sequences are SGHRS and YFSETQ. The germline V and J ends were trimmed by 0 bases and 4 bases, with 11 bases remaining between them. The CDR3 reads CASSLVSVPGNTIYF. The DNA for the CDR3 is TGCGCCAGCAGCTTGGTGTCCGTACCGGGAAACACCATATATTTT.

This chain uses TRBV6-6 with TRBJ1-3; maybe TRBD1 (6 bases). CDR1 and CDR2 from the germline V gene are MNHNY and SVGAGI (reference sequence). V dropped 7 bases and J dropped 3 bases, with 16 bases sitting between them. The CDR3 covers 15 residues. As DNA, the CDR3 is TGTGCCAGCAAGGGGGAGGGAGAGATTGGAAACACCATATATTTT. This gives the protein CASKGEGEIGNTIYF.

V and J are TRBV5-4 and TRBJ2-3; D ambiguous. CDR3 length: 13 amino acids. Germline CDR1 is SGHNT and CDR2 is YYREEE (reference sequence). V dropped 0 bases and J dropped 6 bases, with 8 bases sitting between them. The CDR3, as DNA: TGTGCCAGCAGCTTGGTAGAGAGGGATACGCAGTATTTT. This sequence encodes CASSLVERDTQYF.

CDR3 sequence reads: CASSPGQVYTEAFF. The CDR3 nucleotides read TGCGCCAGCAGCCCAGGACAGGTATACACTGAAGCTTTCTTT. The chain combines TRBV5-1 with TRBJ1-1; 7 bases line up with TRBD1. The germline V gene has CDR1 SGHRS and CDR2 YFSETQ. Germline trimming cut 4 bases from V and 3 bases from J; bases unmatched to any gene: 6. The CDR3 has 14 amino acids.

This clone appeared once. This chain links TRBV4-2 with TRBJ1-4; no definite D call. This CDR3 has 12 residues. Germline CDR1 reads LGHNA; CDR2 reads YNFKEQ. V lost 2 bases, J lost 7 bases, and 5 bases lay in between. The CDR3 coding sequence is TGTGCCAGCAGCCAAAAGGGTGAAAAACTGTTTTTT. It encodes CASSQKGEKLFF.

For the CDR3, the DNA is TGTGCCAGCAGCAAAGGCTGCGCCACCGGGGAGCTGTTTTTT. It encodes CASSKGCATGELFF. The chain has TRBV21-1 and TRBJ2-2; the table's TRBD2 call for D was not verified on the DNA. TRBV21-1 is labeled a pseudogene. The CDR3 is made up of 14 amino acids.

The chain is built from TRBV7-6 and TRBJ2-7, with D perhaps matching TRBD1 or TRBD2 (5 bases each). V lost 5 bases and J 2 bases, leaving 19 bases between the germline ends. There are 16 residues in the CDR3. Germline lookup yields CDR1 SGHVS and CDR2 FNYEAQ. The CDR3 is CASSRGYRDVTYEQYF. In DNA, the CDR3 is TGTGCCAGCAGCCGCGGATACCGGGACGTAACCTACGAGCAGTACTTC.

The V call is TRBV6-5, the J call TRBJ1-1, with no clear D. Looked up from germline, CDR1 is MNHEY and CDR2 is SVGAGI. The V gene lost 6 bases and the J gene lost 3 bases, with 14 bases spanning the gap. The CDR3 spans 14 residues. This CDR3 is CASSPGPRYTEAFF. The CDR3 bases are TGTGCCAGCAGCCCCGGCCCTCGGTACACTGAAGCTTTCTTT.

The chain recombines TRBV25-1 with TRBJ2-2; 13 bases are shared with TRBD2. The junction had 5 bases not matched to a gene; V was cut back by 2 bases and J by 5 bases. Germline CDR1 and CDR2: MGHDK and SYGVNS. CDR3 length: 17 residues. In DNA form, the CDR3 reads TGTGCCAGCAGTGAACCGGGACTAGCGGGGTTAACCGGGGAGCTGTTTTTT. It yields the protein CASSEPGLAGLTGELFF.